This T cell receptor beta chain was documented in a study of T cells after yellow fever vaccination. For the study at large: The fractions with low cell numbers were processed using SMART-Seq v4 Ultra Low Input.

Broader study findings: Some clonotypes were seen in both the CD4 and the CD8 compartments. These made up a small share and likely arose from convergent recombination. Most clones from primary vaccination were detected again post-booster (roughly 96% CD4, around 90% CD8).

The authors made TCR cDNA by 5'RACE template switching, adding a universal primer site and UMIs. TCRdb re-called the 5' RACE reads through MiXCR, storing one row per CDR3 protein. The sample lists some 350,000 distinct CDR3 sequences; over 8% were seen once. This clonotype was observed a few times. Its antigen is not known. Germline loops: CDR1 KGHSH, CDR2 LQKENI. The ends were cut back, 10 bases at V and 4 bases at J, with 10 bases in the middle. This CDR3 is 11 amino acids long. The TCR comes from a man aged 18 to 35 who received the YFV17D yellow fever vaccine. The gene calls are TRBV18 and TRBJ2-5, with D tentatively TRBD1 (6 bases). The specimen comprised PBMCs, sampled on the day of the first yellow fever vaccination. The CDR3 DNA is TGTGCCACAGGGGACGGAGAGACCCAGTACTTC. Amino acids: CATGDGETQYF. The full variable domain, with the rest looked up from reference TRBV18 and TRBJ2-5, is NAGVMQNPRHLVRRRGQEARLRCSPMKGHSHVYWYRQLPEEGLKFMVYLQKENIIDESGMPKERFSAEFPKEGPSILRIQQVVRGDSAAYFCATGDGETQYFGPGTRLLVL.